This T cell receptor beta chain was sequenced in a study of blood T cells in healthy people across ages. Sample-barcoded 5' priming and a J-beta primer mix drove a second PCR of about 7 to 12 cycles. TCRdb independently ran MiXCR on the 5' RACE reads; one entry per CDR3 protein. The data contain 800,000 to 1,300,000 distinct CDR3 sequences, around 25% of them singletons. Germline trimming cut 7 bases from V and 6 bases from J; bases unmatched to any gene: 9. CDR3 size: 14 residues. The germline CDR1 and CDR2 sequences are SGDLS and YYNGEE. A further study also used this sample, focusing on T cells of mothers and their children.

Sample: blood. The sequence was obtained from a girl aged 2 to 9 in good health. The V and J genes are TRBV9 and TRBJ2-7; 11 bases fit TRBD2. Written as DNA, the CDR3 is TGTGCCAGCGGTAGCGGGAGGGCCGGGGGCGAGCAGTACTTC. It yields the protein CASGSGRAGGEQYF.